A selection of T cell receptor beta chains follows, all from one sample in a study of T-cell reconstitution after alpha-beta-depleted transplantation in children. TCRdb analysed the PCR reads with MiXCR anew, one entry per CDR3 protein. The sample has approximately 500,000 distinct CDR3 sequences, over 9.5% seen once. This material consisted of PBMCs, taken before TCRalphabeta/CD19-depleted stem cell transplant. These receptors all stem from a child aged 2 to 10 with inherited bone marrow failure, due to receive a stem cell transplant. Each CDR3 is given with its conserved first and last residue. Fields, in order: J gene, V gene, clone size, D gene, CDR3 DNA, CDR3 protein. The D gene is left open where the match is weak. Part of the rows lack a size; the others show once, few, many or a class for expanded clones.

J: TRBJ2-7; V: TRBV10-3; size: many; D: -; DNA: TGTGCCATCACGTCGTCTCTTGATACCCACGAGCAGTACTTC; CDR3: CAITSSLDTHEQYF
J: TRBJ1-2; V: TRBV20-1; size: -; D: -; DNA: TGCAGTGCCCCCTCAGGGGCTGGGTATGGCTACACCTTC; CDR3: CSAPSGAGYGYTF
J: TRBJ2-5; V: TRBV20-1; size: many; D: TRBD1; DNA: TGCAGTAGAGGGGACAGGGGAAGGGCCCAGTACTTC; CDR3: CSRGDRGRAQYF
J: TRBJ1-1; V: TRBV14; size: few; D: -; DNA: TGTGCCAGCAGCCAAGCCAGGACTGAAGCTTTCTTT; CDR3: CASSQARTEAFF
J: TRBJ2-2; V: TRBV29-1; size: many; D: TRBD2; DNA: TGCAGCGTTGCCTTGCTAGCGGAGAACACCGGGGAGCTGTTTTTT; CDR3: CSVALLAENTGELFF
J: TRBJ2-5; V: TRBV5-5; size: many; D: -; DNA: TGTGCCAGCAGCTTGGAGGGATTGAGCGGGACCCAGTACTTC; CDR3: CASSLEGLSGTQYF
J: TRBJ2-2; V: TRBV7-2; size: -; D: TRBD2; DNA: TGTGCCAGCAGCCTCAACGGCCCCACTAGCGCCGCGACGGGCGGGGAGCTGTTTTTT; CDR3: CASSLNGPTSAATGGELFF
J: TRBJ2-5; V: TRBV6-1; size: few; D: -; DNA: TGTGCCAGCAGTATCGGGACTTGGCTGGAGACCCAGTACTTC; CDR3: CASSIGTWLETQYF
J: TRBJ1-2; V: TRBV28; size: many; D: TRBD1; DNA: TGTGCCAGCAAACCCCCTAACAGGGGGGGAGGCTACACCTTC; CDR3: CASKPPNRGGGYTF
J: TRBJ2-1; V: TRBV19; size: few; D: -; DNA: TGTGCCAGTAGTATAGCTCTAGCCGTTTACAATGAGCAGTTCTTC; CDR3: CASSIALAVYNEQFF
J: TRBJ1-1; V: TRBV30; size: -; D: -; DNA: TGTGCCTGGAGTGTCCCCAAGAACACTGAAGCTTTCTTT; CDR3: CAWSVPKNTEAFF
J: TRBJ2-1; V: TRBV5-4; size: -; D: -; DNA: TGTGCCAGCAGGTCTCTAGTCCCGTTTGAGCAGTTCTTC; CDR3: CASRSLVPFEQFF
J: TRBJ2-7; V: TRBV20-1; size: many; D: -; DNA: TGCAGTGCCATGCATAGGGACTCCTTCTCCTACGAGCAGTACTTC; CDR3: CSAMHRDSFSYEQYF
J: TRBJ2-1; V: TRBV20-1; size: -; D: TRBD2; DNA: TGCAGTGCTAGAGAACCACTAGCGCGATTAAAAAATGAGCAGTTCTTC; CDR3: CSAREPLARLKNEQFF
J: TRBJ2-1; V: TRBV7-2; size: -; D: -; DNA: TGTGCCAGCAGCTCGAGACTAAAGCAGTTCTTC; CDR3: CASSSRLKQFF
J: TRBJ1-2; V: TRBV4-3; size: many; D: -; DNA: TGCGCCAGCAGCCAAGACGTACTCCAGGACCTTAACTATGGCTACACCTTC; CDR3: CASSQDVLQDLNYGYTF
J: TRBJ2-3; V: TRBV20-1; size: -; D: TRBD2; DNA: TGCAGTGCCGACGGACTAGTGGGAGGGCCAGATACGCAGTATTTT; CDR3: CSADGLVGGPDTQYF
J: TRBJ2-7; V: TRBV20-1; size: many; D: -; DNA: TGCAGTGCTAGCGGGCCGAAAGCCTACGAGCAGTACTTC; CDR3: CSASGPKAYEQYF
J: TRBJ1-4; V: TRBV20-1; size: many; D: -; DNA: TGCAGTGCTAGAGGGAGGGGGGAGGACATATTT; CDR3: CSARGRGEDIF
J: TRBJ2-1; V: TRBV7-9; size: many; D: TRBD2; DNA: TGTGCCAGCAGCTTTCCCCCAAGCGGGGGCTCCTACAATGAGCAGTTCTTC; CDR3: CASSFPPSGGSYNEQFF
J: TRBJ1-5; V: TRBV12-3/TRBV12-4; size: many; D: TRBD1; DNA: TGTGCCAGCAGTTTGCCAGGGGGTCAGCCCCAGCATTTT; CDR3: CASSLPGGQPQHF